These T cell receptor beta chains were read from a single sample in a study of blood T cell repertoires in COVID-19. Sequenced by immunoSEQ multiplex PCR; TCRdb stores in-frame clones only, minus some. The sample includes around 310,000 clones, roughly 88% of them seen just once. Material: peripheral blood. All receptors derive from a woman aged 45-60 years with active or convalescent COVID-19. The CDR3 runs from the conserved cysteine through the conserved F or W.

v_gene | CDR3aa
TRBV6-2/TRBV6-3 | CASSYSETGMRNEQYF
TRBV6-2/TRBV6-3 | CASSQDRNGVQPQHF
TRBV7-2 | CASSSSGMANTGELFF
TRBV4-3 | CASSQDAGPRDTQYF
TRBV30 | CAWSVPGRRQETQYF
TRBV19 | CASSPRTGTFYEQYF
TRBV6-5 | CASKGQPNTEAFF
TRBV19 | CASSNAGRKGEAFF
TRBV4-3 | CASSQGLGGVYEQYF
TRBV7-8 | CASSLGQRLYEQYF
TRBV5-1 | CASSLDNYEQYF
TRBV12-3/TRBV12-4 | CASSLGSTYGYTF
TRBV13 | CASSRGRGYEQYF
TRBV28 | CATGGQAFF
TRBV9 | CASTHGGQEISGNTIYF